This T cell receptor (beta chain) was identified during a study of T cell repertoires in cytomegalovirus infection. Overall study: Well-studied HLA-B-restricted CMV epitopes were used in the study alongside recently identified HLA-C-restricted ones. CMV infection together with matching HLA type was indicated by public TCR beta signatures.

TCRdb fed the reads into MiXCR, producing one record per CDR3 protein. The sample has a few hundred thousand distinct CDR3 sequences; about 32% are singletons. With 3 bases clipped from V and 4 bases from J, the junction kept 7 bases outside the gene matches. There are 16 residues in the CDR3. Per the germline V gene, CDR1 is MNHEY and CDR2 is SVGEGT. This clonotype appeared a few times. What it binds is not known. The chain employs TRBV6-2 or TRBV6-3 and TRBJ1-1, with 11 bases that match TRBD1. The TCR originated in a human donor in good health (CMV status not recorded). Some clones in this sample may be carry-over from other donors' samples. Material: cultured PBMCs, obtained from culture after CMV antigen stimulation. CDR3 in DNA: TGTGCCAGCAGTTATTGGCGTGGGACAGGGGGCACTGAAGCTTTCTTT. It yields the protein CASSYWRGTGGTEAFF.